This passage covers 21 T cell receptor beta chains from one sample sequenced in a study of T cell responses to AZD1222 COVID-19 vaccine. Repertoires were generated with immunoSEQ multiplex PCR, while TCRdb's copy carries only in-frame clones and drops some. The sample includes roughly 120,000 clones, about 90% of them seen just once. The input for sequencing was peripheral blood, taken on day 0 of MenACWY control vaccination. The receptors derive from an adult in good health.

The V gene is TRBV9, the J gene TRBJ2-5; 11 bases map to TRBD1. With 4 bases clipped from V and 5 bases from J, the junction kept 7 bases outside the gene matches. Looked up from germline, CDR1 is SGDLS and CDR2 is YYNGEE. The CDR3 is made up of 15 amino acids. The CDR3 loop is CASSTRTGGDETQYF. CDR3 coding DNA: TGTGCCAGCAGCACACGGACAGGGGGCGATGAGACCCAGTACTTC.

This chain uses TRBV25-1 with TRBJ1-5; D may be TRBD1 (5 bases). Trimming stripped 4 bases from V and 7 bases from J, with 11 bases between. This CDR3 is built from 13 residues. Germline V lookup: CDR1 MGHDK, CDR2 SYGVNS. The CDR3 DNA reads as TGTGCCAGCAGTGGCGCGACAGCCCAGCCCCAGCATTTT. Amino acid sequence: CASSGATAQPQHF.

This chain uses TRBV28 with TRBJ1-1; D gene uncertain. The V end was cut by 4 bases, the J end by 4 bases, with 16 bases between. Germline values: CDR1 MDHEN, CDR2 SYDVKM. This CDR3 region has 15 residues. CDR3 sequence: CASSSPGFWGTEAFF. The CDR3 nucleotides are TGTGCCAGCAGTTCCCCGGGTTTCTGGGGCACTGAAGCTTTCTTT.

The chain has TRBV11-1 and TRBJ1-4; perhaps TRBD1 as D (6 bases). The CDR3 is made up of 15 amino acids. V lost 4 bases, J lost 4 bases, and 13 bases lay in between. From germline, CDR1 is SGHAT and CDR2 FQDESV (reference sequence). For the CDR3, the DNA is TGTGCCAGCAGCTCGCCGGGACACGTTAATGAAAAACTGTTTTTT. Amino acids: CASSSPGHVNEKLFF.

V usage is TRBV5-1 and J usage is TRBJ1-1; no clear D gene. Germline lookup yields CDR1 SGHRS and CDR2 YFSETQ. V lost 0 bases and J 3 bases, leaving 12 bases between the germline ends. The CDR3 spans 15 residues. CDR3 region: CASSLVAGGDTEAFF. Written as DNA, the CDR3 is TGCGCCAGCAGCTTGGTGGCGGGCGGGGACACTGAAGCTTTCTTT. Supplemented by reference TRBV5-1 and TRBJ1-1, the full variable domain reads KAGVTQTPRYLIKTRGQQVTLSCSPISGHRSVSWYQQTPGQGLQFLFEYFSETQRNKGNFPGRFSGRQFSNSRSEMNVSTLELGDSALYLCASSLVAGGDTEAFFGQGTRLTVV.

The rearrangement links TRBV28 to TRBJ1-1; D perhaps matches TRBD1 (5 bases). The length of the CDR3 is 17 residues. V was pared by 6 bases and J by 1 base, with 21 bases between. Per germline, CDR1 MDHEN and CDR2 SYDVKM. This chain's CDR3 is CASSWGGIWNKNTEAFF. The CDR3 DNA reads TGTGCCAGCAGCTGGGGGGGGATCTGGAATAAGAACACTGAAGCTTTCTTT.

This rearrangement joins TRBV5-4 to TRBJ1-2; TRBD1 is a possible D gene (5 bases). Looked up from germline, CDR1 is SGHNT and CDR2 is YYREEE (reference sequence). This CDR3 comprises 14 residues. V was trimmed by 2 bases and J by 4 bases, leaving 12 bases between them. CDR3 protein: CASSLAGGIYGYTF. In DNA form, the CDR3 reads TGTGCCAGCAGCTTAGCGGGGGGAATCTATGGCTACACCTTC.

The chain uses TRBV5-6 and TRBJ1-3; tentative D call: TRBD1 (5 bases). CDR3 length: 17 residues. Germline loops: CDR1 SGHDT, CDR2 YYEEEE. The V gene lost 2 bases and the J gene lost 10 bases, with 25 bases spanning the gap. Here the CDR3 reads CASSFLTEHSGVRTIYF. In DNA form, the CDR3 reads TGTGCCAGCAGCTTTCTGACAGAGCACTCGGGGGTGCGGACCATATATTTT.

The V call is TRBV5-4, the J call TRBJ2-3; 10 positions agree with TRBD2. The ends lost 4 bases at V and 0 bases at J; junction bases unmatched: 5. The germline gives CDR1 SGHNT, CDR2 YYREEE (reference sequence). The CDR3 totals 16 residues. The CDR3 loop is CASSPSTSGSTDTQYF. In DNA form, the CDR3 reads TGTGCCAGCAGCCCGTCGACTAGCGGGAGCACAGATACGCAGTATTTT.

The CDR3 DNA is TGTGCCTGGAGTCCCGACAGGGGGAGAAGCTATGGCTACACCTTC. Translation: CAWSPDRGRSYGYTF. This chain links TRBV30 with TRBJ1-2, with TRBD1 matching over 9 bases. The CDR3 has 15 residues. Germline-derived CDR1 and CDR2 are GTSNPN and SVGIG (reference sequence). The J segment lost 4 bases and the V segment lost 2 bases, leaving 8 bases of the junction unmatched.

The chain couples TRBV7-6 to TRBJ2-3; D is ambiguous. Germline values: CDR1 SGHVS, CDR2 FNYEAQ. CDR3 length: 15 amino acids. Trimming shortened V by 5 bases and J by 2 bases, and 14 bases separated the two germline ends. CDR3 bases: TGTGCCAGCAGCGCCAATCTTGGTTTCACAGATACGCAGTATTTT. The encoded protein is CASSANLGFTDTQYF.

The genes are TRBV15 and TRBJ2-4; 12 nucleotides line up with TRBD1. Germline CDR1 is LNHNV and CDR2 is YYDKDF (reference sequence). The trim removed 1 base at V and 6 bases at J, leaving 7 bases unmatched. This CDR3 has 17 amino acids. CDR3 sequence: CATSRAPGQGAVNIQYF. The DNA for the CDR3 is TGTGCCACCAGCAGAGCCCCGGGACAGGGGGCCGTAAACATTCAGTACTTC.

The gene calls are TRBV19 and TRBJ1-1; possibly TRBD1 for D (6 bases). The germline gives CDR1 LNHDA, CDR2 SQIVND (reference sequence). The V end was cut by 5 bases, the J end by 5 bases, with 18 bases between. CDR3 length: 15 residues. The CDR3 nucleotides read TGTGCCAGTAGTCCGATAGGGGGGGCCTCGACTGAAGCTTTCTTT. As protein: CASSPIGGASTEAFF.

The chain carries TRBV2 and TRBJ2-3; 11 bases map to TRBD2. This CDR3 has 17 amino acids. With V trimmed by 3 bases and J by 2 bases, 7 bases remained unmatched. Germline CDR1 is SNHLY and CDR2 is FYNNEI. CDR3 protein: CASSDSGLAGITDTQYF. In DNA, the CDR3 is TGTGCCAGCAGTGACTCTGGACTAGCGGGCATCACAGATACGCAGTATTTT.

The chain has TRBV30 and TRBJ1-2, with D hard to call. This CDR3 is built from 14 residues. CDR1 and CDR2 (germline): GTSNPN, SVGIG (reference sequence). Trimming left V 0 bases short and J 7 bases short, with 15 bases between. The CDR3 reads CAWSVGGSLGGYTF. The CDR3 DNA reads as TGTGCCTGGAGTGTAGGTGGGAGTTTGGGTGGCTACACCTTC.

The CDR3 is CASRSPGEKGYTF. The CDR3 DNA is TGTGCCAGCAGGTCACCGGGCGAGAAGGGCTACACCTTC. The chain recombines TRBV28 with TRBJ1-2; no firm D call. The V end was cut by 6 bases, the J end by 8 bases, with 16 bases between. In germline, CDR1 is MDHEN, CDR2 SYDVKM. The CDR3 has 13 amino acids.

This rearrangement joins TRBV3-1 (or the pseudogene TRBV3-2) to TRBJ2-7; either TRBD1 or TRBD2 may fit D (5 bases each). This CDR3 contains 15 residues. The V gene lost 3 bases and the J gene lost 6 bases, with 18 bases spanning the gap. Germline loops: CDR1 LGHDT, CDR2 YNNKEL (reference sequence). In nucleotides, the CDR3 is TGTGCCAGCAGCCAGCGACAGAGGGAAGGATCCGAGCAGTACTTC. Its translation: CASSQRQREGSEQYF.

The rearrangement links TRBV27 to TRBJ2-3; D uncertain. CDR3 size: 15 residues. Germline values: CDR1 MNHEY, CDR2 SMNVEV (reference sequence). The ends were cut back, 5 bases at V and 3 bases at J, with 15 bases in the middle. In DNA, the CDR3 is TGTGCCAGCAGTGATATCCCGGCCGCAACAGATACGCAGTATTTT. Its protein is CASSDIPAATDTQYF.

This clone was seen a handful of times. This chain links TRBV5-1 with TRBJ2-7; 9 bases are a match to TRBD2. V lost 4 bases to trimming and J lost 9 bases; unmatched junction nucleotides: 11. Germline V gene sequence: CDR1 SGHRS, CDR2 YFSETQ. This CDR3 contains 14 residues. The CDR3 DNA follows: TGCGCCAGCAGCCCGGTTAGGCGGGAGGGCCGGCAGTACTTC. Protein product: CASSPVRREGRQYF.

The chain has TRBV28 and TRBJ1-1; D not certain. V dropped 2 bases and J dropped 5 bases, with 3 bases sitting between them. This CDR3 contains 11 residues. CDR1 MDHEN and CDR2 SYDVKM come from the germline V gene. The CDR3 spells CASSLQTEAFF. The CDR3 nucleotides are TGTGCCAGCAGTTTACAGACTGAAGCTTTCTTT.

The sample holds a few counts of this clone. The J gene is TRBJ1-6, the V gene TRBV5-4, with unresolved D. The CDR3 totals 13 residues. Germline V gene sequence: CDR1 SGHNT, CDR2 YYREEE (reference sequence). V shed 1 base and J shed 7 bases, with 6 bases lying between them. The CDR3 nucleotides are TGTGCCAGCAGCTTGAATGAGAATTCACCCCTCCACTTT. Protein sequence: CASSLNENSPLHF. Full variable domain (rest looked up from reference TRBV5-4 and TRBJ1-6): ETGVTQSPTHLIKTRGQQVTLRCSSQSGHNTVSWYQQALGQGPQFIFQYYREEENGRGNFPPRFSGLQFPNYSSELNVNALELDDSALYLCASSLNENSPLHFGNGTRLTVT.